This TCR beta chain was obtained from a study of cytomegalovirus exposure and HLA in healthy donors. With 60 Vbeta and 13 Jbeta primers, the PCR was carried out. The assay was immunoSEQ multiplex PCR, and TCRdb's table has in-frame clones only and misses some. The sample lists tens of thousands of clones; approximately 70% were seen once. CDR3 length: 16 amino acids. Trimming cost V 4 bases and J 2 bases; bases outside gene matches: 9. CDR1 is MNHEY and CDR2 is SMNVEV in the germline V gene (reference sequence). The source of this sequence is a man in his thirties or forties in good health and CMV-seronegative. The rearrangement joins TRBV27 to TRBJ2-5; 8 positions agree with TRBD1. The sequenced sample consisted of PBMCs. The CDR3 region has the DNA TGTGCCAGCAGTTCGTATCGGACAGGGCCACAAGAGACCCAGTACTTC. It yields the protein CASSSYRTGPQETQYF.